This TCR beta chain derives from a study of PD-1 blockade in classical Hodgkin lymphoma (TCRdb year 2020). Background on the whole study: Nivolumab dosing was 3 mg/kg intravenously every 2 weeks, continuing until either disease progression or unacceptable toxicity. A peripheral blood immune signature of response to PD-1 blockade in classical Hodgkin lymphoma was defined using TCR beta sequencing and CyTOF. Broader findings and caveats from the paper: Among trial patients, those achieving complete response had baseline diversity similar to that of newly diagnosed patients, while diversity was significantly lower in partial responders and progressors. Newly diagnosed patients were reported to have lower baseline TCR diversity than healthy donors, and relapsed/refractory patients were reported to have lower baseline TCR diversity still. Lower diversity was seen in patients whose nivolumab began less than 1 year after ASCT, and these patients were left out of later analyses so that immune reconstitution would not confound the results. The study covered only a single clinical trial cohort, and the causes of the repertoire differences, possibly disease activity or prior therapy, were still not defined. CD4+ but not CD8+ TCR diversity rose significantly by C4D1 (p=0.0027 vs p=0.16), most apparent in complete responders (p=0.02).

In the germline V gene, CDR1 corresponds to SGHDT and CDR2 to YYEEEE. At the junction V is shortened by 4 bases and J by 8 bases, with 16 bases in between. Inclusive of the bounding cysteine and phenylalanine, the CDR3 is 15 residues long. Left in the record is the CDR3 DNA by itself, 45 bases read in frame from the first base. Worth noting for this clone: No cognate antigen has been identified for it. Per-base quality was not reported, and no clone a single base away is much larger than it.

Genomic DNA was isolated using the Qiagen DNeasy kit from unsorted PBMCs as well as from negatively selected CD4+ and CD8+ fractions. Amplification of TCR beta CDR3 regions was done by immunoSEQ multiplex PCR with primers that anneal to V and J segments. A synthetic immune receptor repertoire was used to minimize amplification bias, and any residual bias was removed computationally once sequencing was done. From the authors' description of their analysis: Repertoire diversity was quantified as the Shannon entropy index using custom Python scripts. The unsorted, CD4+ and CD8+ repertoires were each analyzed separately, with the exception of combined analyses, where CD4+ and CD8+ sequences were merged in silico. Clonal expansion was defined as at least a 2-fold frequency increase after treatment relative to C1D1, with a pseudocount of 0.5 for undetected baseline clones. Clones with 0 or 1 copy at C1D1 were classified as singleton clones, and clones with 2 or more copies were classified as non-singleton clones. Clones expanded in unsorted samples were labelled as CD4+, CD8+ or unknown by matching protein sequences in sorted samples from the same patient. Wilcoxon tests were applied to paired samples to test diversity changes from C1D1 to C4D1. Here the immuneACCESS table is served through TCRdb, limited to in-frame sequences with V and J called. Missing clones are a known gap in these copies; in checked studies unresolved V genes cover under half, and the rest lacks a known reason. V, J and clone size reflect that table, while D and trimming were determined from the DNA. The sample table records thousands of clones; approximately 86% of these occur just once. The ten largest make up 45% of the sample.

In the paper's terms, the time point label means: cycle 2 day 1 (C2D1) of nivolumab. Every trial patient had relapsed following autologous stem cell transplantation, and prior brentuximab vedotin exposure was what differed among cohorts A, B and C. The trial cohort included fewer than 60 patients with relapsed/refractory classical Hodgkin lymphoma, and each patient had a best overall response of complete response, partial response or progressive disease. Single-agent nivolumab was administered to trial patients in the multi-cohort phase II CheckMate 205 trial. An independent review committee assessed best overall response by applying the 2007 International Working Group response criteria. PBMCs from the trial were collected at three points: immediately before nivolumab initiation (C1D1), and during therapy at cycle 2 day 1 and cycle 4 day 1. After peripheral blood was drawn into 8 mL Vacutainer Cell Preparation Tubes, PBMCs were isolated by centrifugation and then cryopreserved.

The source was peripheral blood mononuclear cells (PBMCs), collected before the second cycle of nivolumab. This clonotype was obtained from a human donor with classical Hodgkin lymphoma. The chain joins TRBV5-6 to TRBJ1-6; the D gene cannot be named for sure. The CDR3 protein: CASSTDRPGYSPLHF. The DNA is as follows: TGTGCCAGCAGCACGGACCGGCCAGGTTATTCACCCCTCCACTTT.